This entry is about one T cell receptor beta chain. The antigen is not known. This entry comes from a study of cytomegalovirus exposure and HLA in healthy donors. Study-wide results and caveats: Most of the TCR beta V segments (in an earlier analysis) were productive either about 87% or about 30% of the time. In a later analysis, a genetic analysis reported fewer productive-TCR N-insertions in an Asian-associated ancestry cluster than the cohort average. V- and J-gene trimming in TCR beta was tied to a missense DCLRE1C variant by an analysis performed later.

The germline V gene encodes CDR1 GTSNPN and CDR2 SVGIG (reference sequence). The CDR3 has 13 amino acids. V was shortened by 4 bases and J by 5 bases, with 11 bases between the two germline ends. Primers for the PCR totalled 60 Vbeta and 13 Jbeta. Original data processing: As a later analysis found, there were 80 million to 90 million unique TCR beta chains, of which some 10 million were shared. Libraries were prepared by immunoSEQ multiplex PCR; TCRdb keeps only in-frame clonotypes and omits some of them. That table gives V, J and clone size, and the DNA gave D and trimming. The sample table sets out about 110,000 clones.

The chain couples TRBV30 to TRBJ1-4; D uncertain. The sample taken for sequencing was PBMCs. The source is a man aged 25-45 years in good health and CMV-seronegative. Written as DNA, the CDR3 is TGTGCCTGGACCAGACACCAGAATGAAAAACTGTTTTTT. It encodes CAWTRHQNEKLFF.